Presented here are 15 T cell receptor beta chains from one specimen sequenced in a study of T cells in Graves' hyperthyroidism and ophthalmopathy. Regions amplified from RNA transcripts were the TCR beta CDR3 regions. Using the HTBI primer set, a first-round RT-PCR was run on the TCR CDR3. TCRdb used MiXCR to reprocess the multiplex PCR reads, holding one entry per CDR3 protein. The table records about 600,000 distinct CDR3 sequences, about a sixth of them present only once. Sequencing was performed on blood. The receptors here all came from a woman in her thirties or forties with Graves' ophthalmopathy.

In its sample, this clonotype was seen many times. The chain is built from TRBV18 and TRBJ2-3; 11 bases fit TRBD2. Germline-derived CDR1 and CDR2 are KGHSH and LQKENI. The CDR3 runs 16 residues. After removal of 4 bases from V and 4 bases from J, the junction contained 7 bases not matched to a gene. The CDR3 bases are TGTGCCAGCTCACTCTCCACTAGCGGGGGCGCAGATACGCAGTATTTT. Its translation is CASSLSTSGGADTQYF.

The rearrangement links TRBV12-3 or TRBV12-4 to TRBJ1-2, with unresolved D. This CDR3 is 15 amino acids long. The V end was cut by 2 bases, the J end by 0 bases, with 10 bases between. CDR3 protein: CASSLLAYTNYGYTF. CDR3 in DNA: TGTGCCAGCAGTTTATTGGCCTACACTAACTATGGCTACACCTTC.

The chain couples TRBV20-1 to TRBJ2-3, with D perhaps matching TRBD1 (6 bases). V lost 5 bases and J 0 bases, leaving 18 bases between the germline ends. This CDR3 region has 16 residues. Germline-derived CDR1 and CDR2 are DFQATT and SNEGSKA (reference sequence). Written as DNA, the CDR3 is TGCAGTGCTCCAGGGGTGGGGATATTAAGCACAGATACGCAGTATTTT. Amino acids: CSAPGVGILSTDTQYF.

This clonotype was counted ten times or more. J is TRBJ2-1 and V is TRBV12-3 or TRBV12-4, with D possibly being TRBD2 (6 bases). V was cut by 2 bases and J by 9 bases, with 20 bases left in between. The CDR3 totals 16 residues. CDR3 protein: CASSLLRTTQGGEQFF. The CDR3 DNA reads as TGTGCCAGCAGTTTATTACGGACAACCCAGGGAGGTGAGCAGTTCTTC.

About this clonotype itself: A much larger clonotype is one base distant, so this may be a read error. The genes are TRBV13 and TRBJ2-2; TRBD1 is a possible D gene (5 bases). The V gene's germline CDR1 is PRHDT and CDR2 FYEKMQ (reference sequence). CDR3 size: 14 residues. The chain's CDR3 is CASSAGANTWELFF. In DNA, the CDR3 is TGTGCCAGCAGCGCTGGGGCGAACACCTGGGAGCTGTTTTTT.

This clonotype came up a few times. The gene calls are TRBV20-1 and TRBJ1-1, with unresolved D. The CDR3 spans 14 residues. Germline CDR1 is DFQATT and CDR2 is SNEGSKA (reference sequence). The V end was cut by 1 base, the J end by 1 base, with 10 bases between. In DNA, the CDR3 is TGCAGTGCTAGAGTGAGGGCGGGGAACACTGAAGCTTTCTTT. Translating gives CSARVRAGNTEAFF.

In its sample, this clonotype was seen many times. The chain links TRBV18 to TRBJ2-7, with 7 positions matching TRBD1. V dropped 2 bases and J dropped 2; count of bases not matched to a gene: 9. Per germline, CDR1 KGHSH and CDR2 LQKENI. The CDR3 is 16 amino acids. The CDR3, as DNA: TGTGCCAGCTCACCAAATCAGAGACAGGGAACCTACGAGCAGTACTTC. Translating it yields CASSPNQRQGTYEQYF.

This clonotype was seen repeatedly, ten times or more. The rearrangement uses TRBV3-1 and TRBJ2-1, with D uncertain. Trimming removed 3 bases at V and 7 bases at J, with 7 bases between. CDR3 length: 12 amino acids. The germline CDR1 and CDR2 sequences are LGHDT and YNNKEL (reference sequence). The CDR3 protein is CASSHRRNEQFF. Written as DNA, the CDR3 is TGTGCCAGCAGCCACCGGCGGAATGAGCAGTTCTTC.

This clonotype was detected only a few times. The chain recombines TRBV28 with TRBJ2-2; D is undetermined. The ends were cut back, 5 bases at V and 7 bases at J, with 14 bases in the middle. The CDR3 sequence is 14 residues long. The germline gives CDR1 MDHEN, CDR2 SYDVKM. CDR3 DNA sequence: TGTGCCAGCAGTATCCACGGGCGGATCGGGGAGCTGTTTTTT. It encodes CASSIHGRIGELFF.

This clonotype has a count of ten or more. J is TRBJ2-3 and V is TRBV29-1; TRBD2 aligns across 8 bases. The CDR3 is 16 residues long. V lost 2 bases to trimming and J lost 0 bases; unmatched junction nucleotides: 7. In germline, CDR1 is SQVTM, CDR2 ANQGSEA. CDR3 DNA sequence: TGCAGCGTTGAACCCGCACTAGCGGATAGCACAGATACGCAGTATTTT. It yields the protein CSVEPALADSTDTQYF.

This clonotype has more than one count but fewer than ten. The chain links TRBV16 to TRBJ2-1, with D tentatively TRBD1 or TRBD2 (5 bases each). Looked up from germline, CDR1 is KGHSY and CDR2 is FQNENV. The CDR3 has 13 residues. V was trimmed by 1 base and J by 10 bases, leaving 11 bases between them. CDR3 DNA: TGTGCCAGCAGCCAATTTGCTGGGGGAGAGCAGTTCTTC. Translating it yields CASSQFAGGEQFF.

Only a few counts were recorded for this clonotype. The chain links TRBV2 to TRBJ1-4; 7 bases are shared with TRBD1. In germline, CDR1 is SNHLY, CDR2 FYNNEI. CDR3 size: 15 residues. Trimming cost V 6 bases and J 3 bases; bases outside gene matches: 7. The CDR3 region has the DNA TGTGCCAGCAGCTTACAGGGGAAGGCTAATGAAAAACTGTTTTTT. Its translation is CASSLQGKANEKLFF. The complete variable domain, with remaining parts taken from reference TRBV2 and TRBJ1-4, reads EPEVTQTPSHQVTQMGQEVILRCVPISNHLYFYWYRQILGQKVEFLVSFYNNEISEKSEIFDDQFSVERPDGSNFTLKIRSTKLEDSAMYFCASSLQGKANEKLFFGSGTQLSVL.

The V call is TRBV27, the J call TRBJ1-1; possibly TRBD1 for D (6 bases). Germline V gives CDR1 MNHEY, CDR2 SMNVEV (reference sequence). Trimming took 6 bases from V and 3 from J, leaving 14 bases between them. This CDR3 is 14 amino acids long. CDR3 protein: CASSLTGVHTEAFF. The CDR3 DNA reads TGTGCCAGCAGCCTGACAGGAGTTCACACTGAAGCTTTCTTT.

This chain links TRBV6-1 with TRBJ1-2; 7 positions match TRBD1. Germline-derived CDR1 and CDR2 are MNHNS and SASEGT. Losses at the gene ends were 1 base for V and 2 bases for J; bases not matched to a gene: 13. The CDR3 runs 18 residues. The CDR3 reads CASSEENFLTGVNYGYTF. In DNA, the CDR3 is TGTGCCAGCAGTGAAGAAAATTTTTTAACAGGGGTGAACTATGGCTACACCTTC.

This clonotype was recorded many times. This chain links TRBV28 with TRBJ2-1; D is unclear. The CDR3 spans 13 residues. In germline, CDR1 is MDHEN, CDR2 SYDVKM. V lost 3 bases to trimming and J lost 9 bases, with 12 bases between them. DNA for the CDR3: TGTGCCAGCAGTTTTGGGGATCGGATTGAGCAGTTCTTC. This translates into CASSFGDRIEQFF.